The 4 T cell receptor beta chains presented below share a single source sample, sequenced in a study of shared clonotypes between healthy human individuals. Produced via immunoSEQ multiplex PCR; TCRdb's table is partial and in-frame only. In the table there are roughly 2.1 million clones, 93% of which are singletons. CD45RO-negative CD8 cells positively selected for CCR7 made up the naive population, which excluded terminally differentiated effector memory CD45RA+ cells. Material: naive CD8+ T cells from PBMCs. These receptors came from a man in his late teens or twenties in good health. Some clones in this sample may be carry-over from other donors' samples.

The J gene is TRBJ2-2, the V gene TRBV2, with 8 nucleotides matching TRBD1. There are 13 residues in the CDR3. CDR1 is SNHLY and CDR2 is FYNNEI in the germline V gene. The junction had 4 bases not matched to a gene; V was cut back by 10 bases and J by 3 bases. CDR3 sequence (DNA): TGTGCCATCAGGACAGGGCACACCGGGGAGCTGTTTTTT. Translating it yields CAIRTGHTGELFF.

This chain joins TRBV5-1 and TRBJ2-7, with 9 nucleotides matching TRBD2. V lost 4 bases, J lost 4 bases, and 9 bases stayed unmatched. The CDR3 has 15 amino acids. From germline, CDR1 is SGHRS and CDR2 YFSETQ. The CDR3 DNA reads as TGCGCCAGCAGCGCTCTAGCGGGAAACTGGTACGAGCAGTACTTC. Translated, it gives CASSALAGNWYEQYF.

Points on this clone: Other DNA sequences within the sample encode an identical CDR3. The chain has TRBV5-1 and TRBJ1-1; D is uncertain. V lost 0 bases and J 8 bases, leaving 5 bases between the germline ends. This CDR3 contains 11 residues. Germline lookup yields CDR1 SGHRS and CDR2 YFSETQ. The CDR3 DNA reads TGCGCCAGCAGCTTGGGGGCAGAAGCTTTCTTT. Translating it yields CASSLGAEAFF. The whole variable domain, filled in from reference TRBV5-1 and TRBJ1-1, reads KAGVTQTPRYLIKTRGQQVTLSCSPISGHRSVSWYQQTPGQGLQFLFEYFSETQRNKGNFPGRFSGRQFSNSRSEMNVSTLELGDSALYLCASSLGAEAFFGQGTRLTVV.

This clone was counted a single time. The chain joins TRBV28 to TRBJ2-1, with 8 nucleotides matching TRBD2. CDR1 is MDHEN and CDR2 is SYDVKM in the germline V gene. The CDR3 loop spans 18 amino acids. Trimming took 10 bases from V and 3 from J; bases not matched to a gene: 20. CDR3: CAKLSGGMGAGRYNEQFF. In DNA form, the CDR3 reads TGTGCCAAACTCTCGGGGGGGATGGGAGCGGGACGCTACAATGAGCAGTTCTTC.